The subject of this entry is one T cell receptor beta chain. The data were taken from a study of blood T cell repertoires in COVID-19. Study information: Samples representing acute and convalescent COVID-19 were sourced from the United States, Italy and Spain. T cells, B-cell-depleted T cells, or PBMCs supplied cDNA or gDNA.

The V end was cut by 1 base, the J end by 4 bases, with 11 bases between. CDR1 and CDR2 from the germline V gene are MGHDK and SYGVNS. CDR3 length equals 14 residues. In the study's own analysis: Reference gene primer amplification gave nucleated cell count estimates. The table came from immunoSEQ multiplex PCR; TCRdb's copy has only in-frame clones and leaves some out. The DNA gave D and trimming, while V, J and clone size come from that table. Here the sample spans around 150,000 clones, around 88% being singletons. This chain links TRBV25-1 with TRBJ2-7, with a weak D call TRBD1 (5 bases). This receptor was identified in a human donor in a cohort sampled during active COVID-19. Sequencing input: peripheral blood. The CDR3 here is CASSELGAEYEQYF. The CDR3 region has the DNA TGTGCCAGCAGTGAATTAGGGGCAGAGTACGAGCAGTACTTC.